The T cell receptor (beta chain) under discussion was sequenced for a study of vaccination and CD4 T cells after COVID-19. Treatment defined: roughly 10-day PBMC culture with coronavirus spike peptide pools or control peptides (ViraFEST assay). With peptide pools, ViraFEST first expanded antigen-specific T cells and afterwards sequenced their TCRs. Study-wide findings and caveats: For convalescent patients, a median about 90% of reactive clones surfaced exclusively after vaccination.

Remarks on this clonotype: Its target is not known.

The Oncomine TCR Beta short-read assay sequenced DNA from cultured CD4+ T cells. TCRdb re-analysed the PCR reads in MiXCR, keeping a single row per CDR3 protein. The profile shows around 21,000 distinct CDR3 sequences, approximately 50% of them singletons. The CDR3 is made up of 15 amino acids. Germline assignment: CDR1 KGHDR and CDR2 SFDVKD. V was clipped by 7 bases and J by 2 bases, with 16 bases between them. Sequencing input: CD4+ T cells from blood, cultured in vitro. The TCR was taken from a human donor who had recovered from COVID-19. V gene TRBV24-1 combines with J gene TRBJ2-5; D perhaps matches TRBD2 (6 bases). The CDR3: CATSPGGTLQETQYF. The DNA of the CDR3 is TGTGCCACCAGCCCCGGGGGAACCCTACAAGAGACCCAGTACTTC.